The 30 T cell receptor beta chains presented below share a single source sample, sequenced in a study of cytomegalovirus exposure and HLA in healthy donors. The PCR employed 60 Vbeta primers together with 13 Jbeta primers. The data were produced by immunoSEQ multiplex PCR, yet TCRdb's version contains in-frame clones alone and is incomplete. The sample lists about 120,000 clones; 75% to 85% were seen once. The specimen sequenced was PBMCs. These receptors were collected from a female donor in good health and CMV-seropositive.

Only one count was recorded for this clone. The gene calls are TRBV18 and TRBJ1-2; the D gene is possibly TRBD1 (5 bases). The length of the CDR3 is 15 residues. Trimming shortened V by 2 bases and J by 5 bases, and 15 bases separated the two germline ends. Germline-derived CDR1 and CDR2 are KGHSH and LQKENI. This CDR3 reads CASSPGQGDVYGYTF. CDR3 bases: TGTGCCAGCTCACCAGGTCAGGGCGATGTTTATGGCTACACCTTC.

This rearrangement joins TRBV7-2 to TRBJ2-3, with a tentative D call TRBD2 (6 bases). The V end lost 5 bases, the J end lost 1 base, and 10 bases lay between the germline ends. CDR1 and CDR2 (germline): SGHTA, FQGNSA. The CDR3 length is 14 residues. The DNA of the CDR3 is TGTGCCAGCAGCCCCCCGGGAGGCACAGATACGCAGTATTTT. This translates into CASSPPGGTDTQYF.

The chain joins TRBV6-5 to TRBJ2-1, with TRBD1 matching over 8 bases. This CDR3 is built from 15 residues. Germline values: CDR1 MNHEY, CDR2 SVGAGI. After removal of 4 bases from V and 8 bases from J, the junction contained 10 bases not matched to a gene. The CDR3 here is CASSFGQGKVDEQFF. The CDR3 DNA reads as TGTGCCAGCAGTTTCGGACAGGGTAAGGTCGATGAGCAGTTCTTC.

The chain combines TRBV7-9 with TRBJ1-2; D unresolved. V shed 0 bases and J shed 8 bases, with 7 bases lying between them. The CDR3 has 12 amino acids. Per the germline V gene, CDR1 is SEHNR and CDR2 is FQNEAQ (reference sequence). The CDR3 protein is CASSLAGSGYTF. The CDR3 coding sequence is TGTGCCAGCAGCTTAGCTGGGAGCGGCTACACCTTC.

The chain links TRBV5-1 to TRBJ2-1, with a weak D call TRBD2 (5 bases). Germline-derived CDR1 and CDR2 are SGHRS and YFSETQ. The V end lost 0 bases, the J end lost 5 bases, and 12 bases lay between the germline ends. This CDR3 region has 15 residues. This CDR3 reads CASSLDGRGHNEQFF. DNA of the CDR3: TGCGCCAGCAGCTTGGATGGACGGGGTCACAATGAGCAGTTCTTC.

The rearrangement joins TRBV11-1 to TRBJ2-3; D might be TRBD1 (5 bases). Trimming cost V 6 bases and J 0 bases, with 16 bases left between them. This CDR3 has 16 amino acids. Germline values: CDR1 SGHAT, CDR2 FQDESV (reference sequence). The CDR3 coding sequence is TGTGCCAGCAGTTTGGGGCCCCGGGCAAGCACAGATACGCAGTATTTT. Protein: CASSLGPRASTDTQYF.

The CDR3 DNA follows: TGTGCCTGCCTTCCTCCGGGGACAGGGGGCAATGAGCAGTTCTTC. Translation: CACLPPGTGGNEQFF. The genes are TRBV30 and TRBJ2-1; 11 bases fit TRBD1. The CDR3 totals 15 residues. Germline V gives CDR1 GTSNPN, CDR2 SVGIG (reference sequence). With 6 bases clipped from V and 6 bases from J, the junction kept 10 bases outside the gene matches.

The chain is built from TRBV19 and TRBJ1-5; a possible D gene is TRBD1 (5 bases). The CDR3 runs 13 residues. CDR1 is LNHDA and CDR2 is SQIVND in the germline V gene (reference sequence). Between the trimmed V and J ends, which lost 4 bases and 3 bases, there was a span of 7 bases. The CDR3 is CASSTRANQPQHF. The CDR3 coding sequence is TGTGCCAGTAGTACCAGGGCCAATCAGCCCCAGCATTTT. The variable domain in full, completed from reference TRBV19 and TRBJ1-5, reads DGGITQSPKYLFRKEGQNVTLSCEQNLNHDAMYWYRQDPGQGLRLIYYSQIVNDFQKGDIAEGYSVSREKKESFPLTVTSAQKNPTAFYLCASSTRANQPQHFGDGTRLSIL.

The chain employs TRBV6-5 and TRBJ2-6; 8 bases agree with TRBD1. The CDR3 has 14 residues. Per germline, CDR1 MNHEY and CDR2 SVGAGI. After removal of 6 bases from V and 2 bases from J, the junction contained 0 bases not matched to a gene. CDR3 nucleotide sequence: TGTGCCAGCAGGACAGGGGCTGGGGCCAACGTCCTGACTTTC. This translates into CASRTGAGANVLTF.

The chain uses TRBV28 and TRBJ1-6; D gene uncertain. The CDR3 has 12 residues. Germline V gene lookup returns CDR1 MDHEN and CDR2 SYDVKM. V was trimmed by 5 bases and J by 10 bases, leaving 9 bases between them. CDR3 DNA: TGTGCCAGCAGTCTACTTTACTCACCCCTCCACTTT. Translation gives CASSLLYSPLHF.

The CDR3 loop reads CSASRARETEQYF. CDR3 nucleotide sequence: TGCAGCGCCTCCCGGGCCAGGGAAACCGAGCAGTACTTC. The V gene is TRBV29-1, the J gene TRBJ2-7; a weak D match, TRBD1 (5 bases). V lost 7 bases and J 6 bases, leaving 19 bases between the germline ends. Germline V gene lookup returns CDR1 SQVTM and CDR2 ANQGSEA. This CDR3 is 13 amino acids long.

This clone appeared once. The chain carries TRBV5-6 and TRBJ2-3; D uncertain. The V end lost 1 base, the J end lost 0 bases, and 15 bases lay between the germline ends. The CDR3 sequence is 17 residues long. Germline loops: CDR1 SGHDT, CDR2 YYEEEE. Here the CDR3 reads CASSLLAGRTSTDTQYF. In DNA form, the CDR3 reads TGTGCCAGCAGCTTGTTGGCAGGCCGCACTAGCACAGATACGCAGTATTTT.

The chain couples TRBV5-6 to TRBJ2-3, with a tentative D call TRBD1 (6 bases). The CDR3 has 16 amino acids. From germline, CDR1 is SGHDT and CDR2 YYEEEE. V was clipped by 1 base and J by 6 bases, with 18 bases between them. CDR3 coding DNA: TGTGCCAGCAGCTTGCGTAGCGTTGTGGGGGCCGATACGCAGTATTTT. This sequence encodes CASSLRSVVGADTQYF. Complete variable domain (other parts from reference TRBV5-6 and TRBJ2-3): DAGVTQSPTHLIKTRGQQVTLRCSPKSGHDTVSWYQQALGQGPQFIFQYYEEEERQRGNFPDRFSGHQFPNYSSELNVNALLLGDSALYLCASSLRSVVGADTQYFGPGTRLTVL.

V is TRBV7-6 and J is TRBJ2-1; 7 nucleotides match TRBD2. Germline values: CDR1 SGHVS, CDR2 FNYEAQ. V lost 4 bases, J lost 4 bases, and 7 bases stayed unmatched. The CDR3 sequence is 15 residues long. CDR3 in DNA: TGTGCCAGCAGCTCGACGTCTAGCGGATACAATGAGCAGTTCTTC. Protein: CASSSTSSGYNEQFF.

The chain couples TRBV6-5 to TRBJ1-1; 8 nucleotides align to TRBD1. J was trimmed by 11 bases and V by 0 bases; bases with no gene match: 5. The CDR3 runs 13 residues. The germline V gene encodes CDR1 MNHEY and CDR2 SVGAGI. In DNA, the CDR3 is TGTGCCAGCAGTTACTCCCAGGGGGCTGGGGCTTTCTTT. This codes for CASSYSQGAGAFF.

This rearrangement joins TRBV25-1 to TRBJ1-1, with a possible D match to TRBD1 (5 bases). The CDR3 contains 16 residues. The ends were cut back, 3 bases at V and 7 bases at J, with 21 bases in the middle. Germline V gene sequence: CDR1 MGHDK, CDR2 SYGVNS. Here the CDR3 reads CASSEYGGARSHEAFF. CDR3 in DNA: TGTGCCAGCAGTGAGTATGGAGGGGCGCGGAGCCATGAAGCTTTCTTT.

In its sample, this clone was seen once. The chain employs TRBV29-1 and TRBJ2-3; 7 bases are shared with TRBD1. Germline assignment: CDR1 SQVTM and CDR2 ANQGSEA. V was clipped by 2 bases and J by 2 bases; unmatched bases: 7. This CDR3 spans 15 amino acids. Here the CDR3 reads CSVELLGTDTDTQYF. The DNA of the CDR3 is TGCAGCGTTGAATTGCTTGGGACAGACACAGATACGCAGTATTTT.

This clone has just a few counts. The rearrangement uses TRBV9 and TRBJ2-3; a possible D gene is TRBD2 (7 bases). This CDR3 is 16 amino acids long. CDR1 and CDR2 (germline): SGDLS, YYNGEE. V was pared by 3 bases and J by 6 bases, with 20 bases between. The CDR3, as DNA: TGTGCCAGCAGCGCCTCACAGGGAGGGGTGAGGGATACGCAGTATTTT. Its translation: CASSASQGGVRDTQYF. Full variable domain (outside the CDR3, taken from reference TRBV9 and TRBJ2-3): DSGVTQTPKHLITATGQRVTLRCSPRSGDLSVYWYQQSLDQGLQFLIQYYNGEERAKGNILERFSAQQFPDLHSELNLSSLELGDSALYFCASSASQGGVRDTQYFGPGTRLTVL.

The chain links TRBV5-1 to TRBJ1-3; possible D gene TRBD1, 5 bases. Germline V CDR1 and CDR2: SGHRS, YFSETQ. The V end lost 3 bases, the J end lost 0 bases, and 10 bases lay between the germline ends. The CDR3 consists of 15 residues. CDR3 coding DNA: TGCGCCAGCAGCTACGGGGGGGACTCTGGAAACACCATATATTTT. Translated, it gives CASSYGGDSGNTIYF.

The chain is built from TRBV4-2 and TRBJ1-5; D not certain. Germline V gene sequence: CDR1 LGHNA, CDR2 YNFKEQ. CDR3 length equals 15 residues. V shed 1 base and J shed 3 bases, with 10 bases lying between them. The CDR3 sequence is CASSQVLRINQPQHF. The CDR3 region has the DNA TGTGCCAGCAGCCAAGTGCTGCGGATCAATCAGCCCCAGCATTTT.

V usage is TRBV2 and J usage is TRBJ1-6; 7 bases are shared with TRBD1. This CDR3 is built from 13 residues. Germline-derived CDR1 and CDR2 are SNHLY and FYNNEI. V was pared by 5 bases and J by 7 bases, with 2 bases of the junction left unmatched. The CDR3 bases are TGTGCCAGCAGTAGGGACAGAAATTCACCCCTCCACTTT. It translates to CASSRDRNSPLHF.

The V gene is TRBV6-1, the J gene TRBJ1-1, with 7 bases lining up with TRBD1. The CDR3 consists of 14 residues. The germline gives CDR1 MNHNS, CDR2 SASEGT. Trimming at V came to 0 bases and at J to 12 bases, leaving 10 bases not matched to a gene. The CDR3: CASSEAGQPYGPFF. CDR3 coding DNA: TGTGCCAGCAGTGAAGCGGGACAGCCCTATGGCCCTTTCTTT.

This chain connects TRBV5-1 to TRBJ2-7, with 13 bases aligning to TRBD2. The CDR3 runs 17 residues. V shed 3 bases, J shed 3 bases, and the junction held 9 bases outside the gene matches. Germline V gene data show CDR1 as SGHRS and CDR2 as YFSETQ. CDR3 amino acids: CASSSTTSGGPSYEQYF. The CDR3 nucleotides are TGCGCCAGCAGCTCTACGACTAGCGGGGGGCCGAGCTACGAGCAGTACTTC.

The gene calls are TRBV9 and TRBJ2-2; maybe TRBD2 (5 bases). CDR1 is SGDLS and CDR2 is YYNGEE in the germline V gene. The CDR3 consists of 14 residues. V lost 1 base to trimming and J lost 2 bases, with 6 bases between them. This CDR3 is CASSVSGNTGELFF. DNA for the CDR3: TGTGCCAGCAGCGTAAGCGGTAACACCGGGGAGCTGTTTTTT. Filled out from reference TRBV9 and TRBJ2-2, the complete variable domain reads DSGVTQTPKHLITATGQRVTLRCSPRSGDLSVYWYQQSLDQGLQFLIQYYNGEERAKGNILERFSAQQFPDLHSELNLSSLELGDSALYFCASSVSGNTGELFFGEGSRLTVL.

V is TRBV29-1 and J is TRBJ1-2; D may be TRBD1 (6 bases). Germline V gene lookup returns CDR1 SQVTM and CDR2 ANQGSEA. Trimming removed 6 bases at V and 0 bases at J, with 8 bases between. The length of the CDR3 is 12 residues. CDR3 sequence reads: CSVGQTNYGYTF. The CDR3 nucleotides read TGCAGCGTCGGACAGACTAACTATGGCTACACCTTC.

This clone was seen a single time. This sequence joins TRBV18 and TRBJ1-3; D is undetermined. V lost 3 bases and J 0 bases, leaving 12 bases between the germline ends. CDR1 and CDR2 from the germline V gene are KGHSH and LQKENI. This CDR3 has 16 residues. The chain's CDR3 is CASSPRARDSGNTIYF. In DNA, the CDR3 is TGTGCCAGCTCACCCCGAGCCCGAGACTCTGGAAACACCATATATTTT.

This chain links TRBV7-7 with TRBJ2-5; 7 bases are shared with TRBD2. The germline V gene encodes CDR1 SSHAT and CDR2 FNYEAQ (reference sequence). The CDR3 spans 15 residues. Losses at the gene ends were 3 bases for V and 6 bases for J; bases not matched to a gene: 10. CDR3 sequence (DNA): TGTGCCAGCAGCTTCGGAAGGGGCGGGGGACAGACCCAGTACTTC. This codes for CASSFGRGGGQTQYF.

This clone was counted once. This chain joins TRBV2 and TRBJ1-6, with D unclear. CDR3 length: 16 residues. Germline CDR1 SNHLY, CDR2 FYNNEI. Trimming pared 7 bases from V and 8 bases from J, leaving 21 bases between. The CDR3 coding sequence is TGTGCCAGCACCCCCGGAGGCTGGGTCAATGATTCACCCCTCCACTTT. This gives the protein CASTPGGWVNDSPLHF.

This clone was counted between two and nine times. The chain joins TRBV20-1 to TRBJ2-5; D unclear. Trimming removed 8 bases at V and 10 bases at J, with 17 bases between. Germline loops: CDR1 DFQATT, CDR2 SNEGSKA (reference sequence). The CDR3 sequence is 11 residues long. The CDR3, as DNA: TGCAGTCTAAAAAGAGGCCGTGGCCAGTACTTC. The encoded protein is CSLKRGRGQYF.

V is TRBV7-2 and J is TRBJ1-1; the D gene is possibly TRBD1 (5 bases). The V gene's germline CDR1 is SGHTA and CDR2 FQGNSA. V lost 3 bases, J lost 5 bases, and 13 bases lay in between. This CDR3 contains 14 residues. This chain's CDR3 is CASSFQAGRTEAFF. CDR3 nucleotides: TGTGCCAGCAGCTTTCAAGCAGGGAGGACTGAAGCTTTCTTT.